This paragraph reports one TCR beta chain. Its antigen is unknown. This specimen belongs to a study of cytomegalovirus exposure and HLA in healthy donors. General study results and limits: In a later analysis, V- and J-gene trimming of beta chains associated with a DCLRE1C missense variant, replicated independently. Later work found most CMV-associated TCR beta chains apparently HLA-restricted. Reportedly, fewer N-insertions than the approximately 690-donor mean appeared in an Asian-associated ancestry cluster in a later analysis. TCR beta V segments were, for the most part, productive about 87% or about 30% of the time in an earlier analysis.

Primers: 60 Vbeta forward and 13 Jbeta reverse. Sequenced by immunoSEQ multiplex PCR; TCRdb stores in-frame clones only, minus some. This sample has tens of thousands of clones, with roughly 86% found just once. The CDR3 consists of 17 residues. Germline V lookup: CDR1 SEHNR, CDR2 FQNEAQ (reference sequence). The junction had 6 bases not matched to a gene; V was cut back by 5 bases and J by 1 base. The sequencing input was PBMCs. This chain joins TRBV7-9 and TRBJ1-3, with 12 bases matching TRBD1. This TCR was recovered from a man aged 25-40 years in good health and CMV-seropositive. CDR3 DNA sequence: TGTGCCAGCAGCACCGGGACAGGGGGCAAATCTGGAAACACCATATATTTT. Amino acid sequence: CASSTGTGGKSGNTIYF.